This passage covers 25 T cell receptor beta chains from one sample sequenced in a study of siplizumab effects on memory and regulatory T cells. Sequencing used immunoSEQ multiplex PCR; TCRdb keeps in-frame clones, though not all of them. This table has around 97,000 clones, 85% to 95% appearing once. The sequencing sample was made of non-Treg CD4+ T cells sorted from blood. The receptors originated from a human donor in good health.

V is TRBV30 and J is TRBJ2-3, with D hard to call. Trimming stripped 1 base from V and 0 bases from J, with 8 bases between. The CDR3 covers 14 residues. Germline assignment: CDR1 GTSNPN and CDR2 SVGIG (reference sequence). CDR3 sequence reads: CAWSGGSSTDTQYF. DNA for the CDR3: TGTGCCTGGAGTGGTGGTTCTAGCACAGATACGCAGTATTTT.

The rearrangement joins TRBV5-1 to TRBJ1-2; possible D gene TRBD1, 5 bases. The CDR3 has 13 residues. Germline V gives CDR1 SGHRS, CDR2 YFSETQ. The V and J ends lost 0 bases and 10 bases respectively, with 13 bases between them. The CDR3 coding sequence is TGCGCCAGCAGCTTGGCCGGGGGAGAAGACTACACCTTC. This gives the protein CASSLAGGEDYTF.

The chain links TRBV14 to TRBJ2-3; unclear D gene. Germline V gene lookup returns CDR1 SGHDN and CDR2 FVKESK. The CDR3 has 16 amino acids. V lost 0 bases, J lost 0 bases, and 10 bases lay in between. CDR3 sequence reads: CASSQDPGYSTDTQYF. The CDR3 DNA follows: TGTGCCAGCAGCCAAGATCCCGGGTATAGCACAGATACGCAGTATTTT. The variable domain in full, with the rest retrieved from reference TRBV14 and TRBJ2-3, is EAGVTQFPSHSVIEKGQTVTLRCDPISGHDNLYWYRRVMGKEIKFLLHFVKESKQDESGMPNNRFLAERTGGTYSTLKVQPAELEDSGVYFCASSQDPGYSTDTQYFGPGTRLTVL.

The rearrangement links TRBV30 to TRBJ2-5, with a tentative D call TRBD2 (6 bases). Between the trimmed V and J ends, which lost 4 bases and 4 bases, there was a span of 19 bases. This CDR3 is 15 amino acids long. Germline CDR1 and CDR2: GTSNPN and SVGIG (reference sequence). CDR3 sequence reads: CAWTNSGLVGETQYF. In nucleotides, the CDR3 is TGTGCCTGGACAAATTCGGGACTTGTGGGAGAGACCCAGTACTTC.

This chain joins TRBV11-2 and TRBJ2-1; D uncertain. Trimming left V 0 bases short and J 10 bases short, with 4 bases between. The CDR3 spans 11 residues. Per germline, CDR1 SGHAT and CDR2 FQNNGV. Written as DNA, the CDR3 is TGTGCCAGCAGCTTAGATGGCGAGCAGTTCTTC. Residues: CASSLDGEQFF.

This chain connects TRBV18 to TRBJ2-1; 7 nucleotides align to TRBD2. This CDR3 comprises 14 residues. Germline loops: CDR1 KGHSH, CDR2 LQKENI. V lost 3 bases and J lost 8; bases outside the gene matches: 7. The CDR3 is CASSPGGVPDEQFF. The CDR3 DNA sequence: TGTGCCAGCTCACCGGGGGGGGTCCCTGATGAGCAGTTCTTC.

The chain carries TRBV12-5 and TRBJ2-7, with D perhaps TRBD1 or TRBD2 (5 bases each). CDR3 length equals 18 residues. Germline values: CDR1 LGHNT, CDR2 FRNRAP. Trimming shortened V by 7 bases and J by 6 bases, and 31 bases separated the two germline ends. The CDR3 protein is CASAFGTRRFPHFLEQYF. CDR3 DNA sequence: TGTGCTAGTGCCTTCGGGACGCGTCGCTTTCCTCACTTCCTCGAGCAGTACTTC.

This clone was seen just once. The rearrangement joins TRBV13 to TRBJ1-1; no firm D call. The CDR3 spans 14 residues. V dropped 4 bases and J dropped 5 bases, with 14 bases sitting between them. Germline assignment: CDR1 PRHDT and CDR2 FYEKMQ (reference sequence). The CDR3 is CASSSRGGWTEAFF. The DNA for the CDR3 is TGTGCCAGCAGCTCACGGGGAGGATGGACTGAAGCTTTCTTT.

This rearrangement joins TRBV7-3 to TRBJ2-3; D may be TRBD1 (5 bases). CDR3 length: 13 amino acids. The V and J ends lost 4 bases and 8 bases respectively, with 13 bases between them. Looked up from germline, CDR1 is SGHTA and CDR2 is FQGTGA. The CDR3 sequence: CASSWTQEGTQYF. In DNA form, the CDR3 reads TGTGCCAGCAGCTGGACACAGGAAGGTACGCAGTATTTT. Full variable domain (missing parts from reference TRBV7-3 and TRBJ2-3): GAGVSQTPSNKVTEKGKYVELRCDPISGHTALYWYRQSLGQGPEFLIYFQGTGAADDSGLPNDRFFAVRPEGSVSTLKIQRTERGDSAVYLCASSWTQEGTQYFGPGTRLTVL.

This chain uses TRBV11-2 with TRBJ2-2, with unresolved D. CDR3 length: 13 amino acids. CDR1 is SGHAT and CDR2 is FQNNGV in the germline V gene. V lost 0 bases to trimming and J lost 7 bases, with 6 bases between them. The CDR3 sequence is CASSLDRLGELFF. The DNA of the CDR3 is TGTGCCAGCAGCTTAGATCGACTCGGGGAGCTGTTTTTT.

The V gene is TRBV28, the J gene TRBJ1-2; D is unclear. Germline loops: CDR1 MDHEN, CDR2 SYDVKM. The CDR3 extends over 11 amino acids. V lost 3 bases to trimming and J lost 2 bases, with 1 base between them. The CDR3 sequence: CASSLNYGYTF. CDR3 in DNA: TGTGCCAGCAGTTTGAACTATGGCTACACCTTC.

This clone has a single count. This chain connects TRBV10-3 to TRBJ1-1; 8 bases agree with TRBD1. Germline-derived CDR1 and CDR2 are ENHRY and SYGVKD. V was pared by 6 bases and J by 1 base, with 4 bases of the junction left unmatched. This CDR3 is 14 amino acids long. In DNA, the CDR3 is TGTGCCATCAGGGGGACAGGTCGGAACACTGAAGCTTTCTTT. It encodes CAIRGTGRNTEAFF.

This chain links TRBV18 with TRBJ2-1; maybe TRBD2 (7 bases). Germline V gives CDR1 KGHSH, CDR2 LQKENI. The CDR3 is made up of 15 amino acids. V gave up 4 bases and J gave up 9 bases, with 19 bases separating them. The CDR3 is CASSQIGRGGSEQFF. Here the CDR3 DNA reads TGTGCCAGCTCACAGATAGGCAGGGGCGGGAGTGAGCAGTTCTTC. The whole variable domain, remainder taken from reference TRBV18 and TRBJ2-1, is NAGVMQNPRHLVRRRGQEARLRCSPMKGHSHVYWYRQLPEEGLKFMVYLQKENIIDESGMPKERFSAEFPKEGPSILRIQQVVRGDSAAYFCASSQIGRGGSEQFFGPGTRLTVL.

The V call is TRBV28, the J call TRBJ1-2; TRBD1 might be the D (6 bases). V lost 5 bases and J lost 5, with 12 bases in between. In germline, CDR1 is MDHEN, CDR2 SYDVKM. The CDR3 contains 13 residues. Here the CDR3 reads CASSARGRYGYTF. The CDR3 DNA reads as TGTGCCAGCAGTGCCAGGGGCCGGTATGGCTACACCTTC.

This chain joins TRBV5-1 and TRBJ1-4; 7 nucleotides match TRBD1. The length of the CDR3 is 15 residues. Germline V CDR1 and CDR2: SGHRS, YFSETQ. The V and J ends lost 2 bases and 4 bases, in that order; junction bases with no gene match: 5. This chain's CDR3 is CASSLTGTVNEKLFF. The CDR3 nucleotides are TGCGCCAGCAGCTTAACCGGGACAGTTAATGAAAAACTGTTTTTT.

V is TRBV7-2 and J is TRBJ2-7, with 8 bases that match TRBD1. This CDR3 spans 14 amino acids. V shed 3 bases, J shed 5 bases, and the junction held 6 bases outside the gene matches. Germline V lookup: CDR1 SGHTA, CDR2 FQGNSA. The CDR3 sequence is CASSLDRVKNEQYF. CDR3 DNA: TGTGCCAGCAGCTTGGACAGGGTCAAAAACGAGCAGTACTTC.

This chain connects TRBV28 to TRBJ1-1, with 8 bases that match TRBD1. In germline, CDR1 is MDHEN, CDR2 SYDVKM. V dropped 3 bases and J dropped 7; count of bases not matched to a gene: 10. The CDR3 spans 15 residues. The CDR3: CASSFPARTGREAFF. In DNA form, the CDR3 reads TGTGCCAGCAGTTTCCCAGCCAGGACAGGGCGTGAAGCTTTCTTT.

Details on this clone: Likely a read error: the CDR3 ends without its conserved phenylalanine or tryptophan. The DNA is omitted, as the CDR3 cannot be located on it reliably, and the CDR3 follows TCRdb's listing. V usage is TRBV6-5 and J usage is TRBJ1-1; the table's D call TRBD1 went unverified against the DNA. CDR1 and CDR2 from the germline V gene are MNHEY and SVGAGI. The CDR3 sequence runs 13 residues, both termini included. CDR3 loop: CASSRTGQGASFV.

Notes on this clone: The sample carries other DNA sequences with the same CDR3. The chain joins TRBV9 to TRBJ2-7; D not certain. Germline V gives CDR1 SGDLS, CDR2 YYNGEE. The V and J ends lost 0 bases and 0 bases respectively, with 4 bases between them. This CDR3 contains 13 residues. The CDR3 loop reads CASSVGGSYEQYF. CDR3 nucleotide sequence: TGTGCCAGCAGCGTAGGCGGCTCCTACGAGCAGTACTTC.

The J gene is TRBJ2-1, the V gene TRBV6-5; D is possibly TRBD1 (6 bases). This CDR3 has 15 amino acids. Germline V gene lookup returns CDR1 MNHEY and CDR2 SVGAGI. Trimming shortened V by 4 bases and J by 0 bases, and 10 bases separated the two germline ends. The CDR3 DNA is TGTGCCAGCAGTTTCGACAGGAGCTCCTACAATGAGCAGTTCTTC. Encoded protein: CASSFDRSSYNEQFF.

The CDR3 DNA reads as TGTGCCAGCAGCCAAGTCCCGGGCGGTCTAGGTACCCAGTACTTC. Protein sequence: CASSQVPGGLGTQYF. The chain links TRBV14 to TRBJ2-5, with D hard to call. This CDR3 is built from 15 residues. The V gene lost 1 base and the J gene lost 8 bases, with 17 bases spanning the gap. Germline loops: CDR1 SGHDN, CDR2 FVKESK. Filled out from reference TRBV14 and TRBJ2-5, the complete variable domain reads EAGVTQFPSHSVIEKGQTVTLRCDPISGHDNLYWYRRVMGKEIKFLLHFVKESKQDESGMPNNRFLAERTGGTYSTLKVQPAELEDSGVYFCASSQVPGGLGTQYFGPGTRLLVL.

J is TRBJ2-7 and V is TRBV6-5, with a weak D call TRBD1 (6 bases). V lost 8 bases, J lost 2 bases, and 19 bases lay in between. CDR1 is MNHEY and CDR2 is SVGAGI in the germline V gene. The CDR3 runs 15 residues. The CDR3 sequence is CASSISTGLPYEQYF. DNA for the CDR3: TGTGCCAGCTCCATCTCGACAGGACTTCCCTACGAGCAGTACTTC.

Comment on this clone: One junction end disagrees with the germline gene, perhaps due to a read error. The chain couples TRBV7-3 to TRBJ2-7, with 13 bases lining up with TRBD2. The germline gives CDR1 SGHTA, CDR2 FQGTGA. This CDR3 is built from 13 residues. The CDR3 loop is CASSEGTSGTLNF. The CDR3 DNA reads TGTGCCAGCAGCGAAGGGACTAGCGGGACCCTCAACTTC.

The chain is built from TRBV6-5 and TRBJ2-6; D is perhaps TRBD1 (6 bases). Germline V gene lookup returns CDR1 MNHEY and CDR2 SVGAGI. V lost 5 bases to trimming and J lost 16 bases, with 21 bases between them. This CDR3 is built from 14 residues. CDR3 sequence reads: CASSDPDRPRFLTF. As DNA, the CDR3 is TGTGCCAGCAGTGACCCGGACAGACCGCGCTTTCTGACTTTC.

The chain is built from TRBV7-2 and TRBJ2-2; TRBD2 matches 11 bases. Germline-derived CDR1 and CDR2 are SGHTA and FQGNSA. V was clipped by 0 bases and J by 6 bases; unmatched bases: 6. This CDR3 is 17 amino acids long. CDR3 bases: TGTGCCAGCAGCTTAGCCCTTAGCGGGAGGGCCGCCGGGGAGCTGTTTTTT. Its protein is CASSLALSGRAAGELFF.